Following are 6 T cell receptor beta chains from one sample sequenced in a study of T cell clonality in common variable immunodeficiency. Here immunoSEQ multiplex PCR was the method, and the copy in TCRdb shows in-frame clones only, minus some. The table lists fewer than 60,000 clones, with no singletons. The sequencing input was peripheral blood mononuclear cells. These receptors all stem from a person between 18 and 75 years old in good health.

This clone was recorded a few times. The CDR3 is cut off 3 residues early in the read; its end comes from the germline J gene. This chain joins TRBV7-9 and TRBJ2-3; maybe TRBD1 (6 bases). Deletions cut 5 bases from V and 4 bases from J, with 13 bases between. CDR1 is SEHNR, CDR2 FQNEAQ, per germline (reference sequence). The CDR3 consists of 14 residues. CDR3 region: CASSTRTAADTQYF. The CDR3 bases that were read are TGTGCCAGCAGCACCCGGACAGCTGCAGATACG.

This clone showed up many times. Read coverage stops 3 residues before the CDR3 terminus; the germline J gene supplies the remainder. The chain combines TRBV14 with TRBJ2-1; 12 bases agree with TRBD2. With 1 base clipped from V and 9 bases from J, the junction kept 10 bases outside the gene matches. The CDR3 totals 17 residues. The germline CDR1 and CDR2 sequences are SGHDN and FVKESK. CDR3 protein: CASSQVLRLAGVGEQFF. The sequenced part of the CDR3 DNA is TGTGCCAGCAGCCAAGTATTGAGACTAGCGGGAGTAGGTGAG.

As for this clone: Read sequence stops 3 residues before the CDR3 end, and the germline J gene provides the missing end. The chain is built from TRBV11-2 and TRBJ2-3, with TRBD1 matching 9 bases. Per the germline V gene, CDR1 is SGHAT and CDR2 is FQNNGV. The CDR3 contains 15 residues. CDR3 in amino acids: CASSFGTGRQETQYF. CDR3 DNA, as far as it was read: TGTGCCAGCAGCTTTGGGACAGGGCGGCAAGAGACG.

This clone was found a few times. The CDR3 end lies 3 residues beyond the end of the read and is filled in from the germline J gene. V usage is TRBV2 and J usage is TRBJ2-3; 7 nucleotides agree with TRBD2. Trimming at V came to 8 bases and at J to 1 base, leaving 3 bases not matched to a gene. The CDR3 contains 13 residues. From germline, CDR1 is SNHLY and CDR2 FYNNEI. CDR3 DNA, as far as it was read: TGTGCCAGCCTCCGGGGGGGCACAGATACG. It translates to CASLRGGTDT. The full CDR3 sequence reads CASLRGGTDTQYF. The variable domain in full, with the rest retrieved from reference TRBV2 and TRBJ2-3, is EPEVTQTPSHQVTQMGQEVILRCVPISNHLYFYWYRQILGQKVEFLVSFYNNEISEKSEIFDDQFSVERPDGSNFTLKIRSTKLEDSAMYFCASLRGGTDTQYFGPGTRLTVL.

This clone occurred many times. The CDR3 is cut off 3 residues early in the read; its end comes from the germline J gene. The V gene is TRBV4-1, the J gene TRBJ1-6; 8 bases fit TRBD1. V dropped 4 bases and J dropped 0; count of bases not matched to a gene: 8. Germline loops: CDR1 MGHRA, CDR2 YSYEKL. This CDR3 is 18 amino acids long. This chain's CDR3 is CASSPNRDRSSYNSPLHF. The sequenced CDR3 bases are TGCGCCAGCAGCCCGAACCGGGACAGGAGCTCCTATAATTCACCC.

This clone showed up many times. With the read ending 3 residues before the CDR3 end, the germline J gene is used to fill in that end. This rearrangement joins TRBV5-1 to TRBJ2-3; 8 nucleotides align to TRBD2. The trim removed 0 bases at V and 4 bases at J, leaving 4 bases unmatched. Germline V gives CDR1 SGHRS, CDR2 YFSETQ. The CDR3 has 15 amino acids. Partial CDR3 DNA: TGCGCCAGCAGCTTGGCCCGGGGGGGCGCAGATACG. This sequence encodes CASSLARGGADT. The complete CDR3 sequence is CASSLARGGADTQYF.